The 15 T cell receptor beta chains reported below all come from one sample, sequenced in a study of early T cells in non-severe SARS-CoV-2 infection (dated by TCRdb to the early 2020s). To prepare the library, 5' RACE was applied. TCRdb names NextSeq 500 as the instrument used. TCRdb itself trimmed the public reads at Q25 with fastp, ran MiXCR and retained productive beta chains. Every distinct CDR3 protein forms one entry, paired with its most common genes and DNA. Present in this sample are under 45,000 distinct CDR3 sequences, 7.5% to 9% of which were seen just once. The ten largest clones capture around 12% of the sample. The source material was whole blood, sampled at baseline. These TCRs come from an adult who was a healthcare worker with PCR-confirmed SARS-CoV-2 infection or an uninfected control (not recorded which).

This clonotype appeared many times. CDR3 in amino acids: CASSPRGSSYQPQHF. For the CDR3, the DNA is TGTGCCAGCAGCCCTCGGGGCAGTTCATATCAGCCCCAGCATTTT. The genes are TRBV5-5 and TRBJ1-5, with D maybe TRBD1 (5 bases). Germline values: CDR1 SGHKS, CDR2 YYEKEE (reference sequence). The CDR3 extends over 15 amino acids. V dropped 4 bases and J dropped 5 bases, with 16 bases sitting between them.

This clonotype was seen repeatedly, ten times or more. The rearrangement joins TRBV11-2 to TRBJ2-3; D remains unclear. V was cut by 5 bases and J by 3 bases, with 6 bases left in between. This CDR3 contains 12 residues. Germline CDR1 is SGHAT and CDR2 is FQNNGV. CDR3 nucleotide sequence: TGTGCCAGCAGCCCCGCTACAGATACGCAGTATTTT. Amino acids: CASSPATDTQYF.

This clonotype was detected ten times or more. The chain uses TRBV7-2 and TRBJ2-7; 9 positions match TRBD1. The V gene end was trimmed by 4 bases and the J gene end by 1 base; junction bases not matched to a gene: 5. The germline V gene has CDR1 SGHTA and CDR2 FQGNSA. The CDR3 covers 15 residues. CDR3 sequence (DNA): TGTGCCAGCAGCTATTCCGGGACAGGGTCCTACGAGCAGTACTTC. Translation gives CASSYSGTGSYEQYF. The full variable domain, its missing parts supplied by reference TRBV7-2 and TRBJ2-7, is GAGVSQSPSNKVTEKGKDVELRCDPISGHTALYWYRQSLGQGLEFLIYFQGNSAPDKSGLPSDRFSAERTGGSVSTLTIQRTQQEDSAVYLCASSYSGTGSYEQYFGPGTRLTVT.

This clonotype was observed many times. This rearrangement joins TRBV11-2 to TRBJ2-7, with D maybe TRBD1 (5 bases). Trimming removed 5 bases from V and 9 bases from J, with 20 bases in between. The germline CDR1 and CDR2 sequences are SGHAT and FQNNGV. This CDR3 comprises 14 residues. The CDR3 bases are TGTGCCAGCAGCCTTCGGGCAGGGTCTGGCGGGCAGTACTTC. Translation gives CASSLRAGSGGQYF.

This clonotype was counted ten times or more. The chain joins TRBV4-3 to TRBJ2-7; weak D call: TRBD1 (5 bases). The CDR3 contains 15 residues. V was trimmed by 1 base and J by 2 bases, leaving 12 bases between them. Germline CDR1 is LGHNA and CDR2 is YSLEER. The CDR3 is CASSQGQGGPYEQYF. CDR3 coding DNA: TGCGCCAGCAGCCAAGGGCAGGGCGGCCCCTACGAGCAGTACTTC.

J is TRBJ1-6 and V is TRBV28, with TRBD1 matching 8 bases. The germline V gene encodes CDR1 MDHEN and CDR2 SYDVKM. V trimming: 2 bases; J trimming: 9 bases; junction bases outside the gene matches: 12. This CDR3 has 17 amino acids. CDR3 loop: CASSLDPRTGSVSPLHF. Here the CDR3 DNA reads TGTGCCAGCAGTTTAGACCCTAGGACAGGGTCCGTTTCACCCCTCCACTTT.

This clonotype was picked up many times. The chain joins TRBV7-8 to TRBJ2-7; D might be TRBD1 (5 bases). The V and J ends lost 6 bases and 2 bases respectively, with 17 bases between them. CDR3 length: 15 residues. Germline V lookup: CDR1 SGHVS, CDR2 FQNEAQ. The CDR3 is CASSPGIYLAYEQYF. For the CDR3, the DNA is TGTGCCAGCAGTCCAGGGATTTATCTGGCCTACGAGCAGTACTTC. The whole variable domain, remainder taken from reference TRBV7-8 and TRBJ2-7, is GAGVSQSPRYKVAKRGQDVALRCDPISGHVSLFWYQQALGQGPEFLTYFQNEAQLDKSGLPSDRFFAERPEGSVSTLKIQRTQQEDSAVYLCASSPGIYLAYEQYFGPGTRLTVT.

This clonotype was counted ten times or more. The chain carries TRBV25-1 and TRBJ2-7; 9 bases match TRBD1. Germline V lookup: CDR1 MGHDK, CDR2 SYGVNS. This CDR3 has 15 amino acids. After removal of 8 bases from V and 4 bases from J, the junction contained 12 bases not matched to a gene. The CDR3 DNA is TGTGCCAGCGGACAGGGGCAGGGACCTGAGTACGAGCAGTACTTC. It is translated as CASGQGQGPEYEQYF.

The rearrangement links TRBV19 to TRBJ2-2; no reliable D call. CDR1 and CDR2 from the germline V gene are LNHDA and SQIVND (reference sequence). The CDR3 consists of 14 residues. Deletions cut 7 bases from V and 0 bases from J, with 9 bases between. CDR3 region: CASMVSPNTGELFF. The CDR3 DNA follows: TGTGCCAGTATGGTATCCCCGAACACCGGGGAGCTGTTTTTT.

The table lists this clonotype with many counts. This chain joins TRBV12-3 or TRBV12-4 and TRBJ2-1; 11 bases agree with TRBD2. The V segment lost 6 bases and the J segment 5 bases; nucleotides outside the gene matches: 9. The CDR3 runs to 16 residues. The CDR3 nucleotides are TGTGCCAGCAGCCCATGGCCTAGCGGGGGGCACAATGAGCAGTTCTTC. Residues: CASSPWPSGGHNEQFF.

In its sample, this clonotype was seen a few times. J is TRBJ1-5 and V is TRBV3-1; TRBD1 might be the D (6 bases). This CDR3 contains 14 residues. Germline CDR1 LGHDT, CDR2 YNNKEL (reference sequence). Trimming took off 5 bases at V and 7 bases at J, with 15 bases between the two ends. This chain's CDR3 is CASSSTGGGQPQHF. Written as DNA, the CDR3 is TGTGCCAGCAGCTCAACTGGGGGCGGACAGCCCCAGCATTTT. The variable domain in full, completed from reference TRBV3-1 and TRBJ1-5, reads DTAVSQTPKYLVTQMGNDKSIKCEQNLGHDTMYWYKQDSKKFLKIMFSYNNKELIINETVPNRFSPKSPDKAHLNLHINSLELGDSAVYFCASSSTGGGQPQHFGDGTRLSIL.

The chain couples TRBV6-4 to TRBJ1-5, with D possibly TRBD1 on 6 matching bases. Germline V gives CDR1 MRHNA, CDR2 SNTAGT. V lost 2 bases and J lost 6, with 11 bases in between. The CDR3 contains 14 residues. CDR3 sequence (DNA): TGTGCCAGCAGTGACACAGGGAATAGTCAGCCCCAGCATTTT. Translating gives CASSDTGNSQPQHF.

This clonotype was observed a handful of times. The chain uses TRBV19 and TRBJ2-3; D perhaps matches TRBD1 (6 bases). Germline CDR1 is LNHDA and CDR2 is SQIVND (reference sequence). The CDR3 spans 17 residues. The V end lost 7 bases, the J end lost 11 bases, and 31 bases lay between the germline ends. This CDR3 is CASTRQFPPPERGKQYF. The CDR3 DNA reads TGTGCCAGTACCCGACAGTTTCCCCCCCCGGAGAGGGGGAAGCAGTATTTT. The variable domain in full, completed from reference TRBV19 and TRBJ2-3, reads DGGITQSPKYLFRKEGQNVTLSCEQNLNHDAMYWYRQDPGQGLRLIYYSQIVNDFQKGDIAEGYSVSREKKESFPLTVTSAQKNPTAFYLCASTRQFPPPERGKQYFGPGTRLTVL.

Ten or more counts support this clonotype. The genes are TRBV11-2 and TRBJ2-7, with D possibly being TRBD1 or TRBD2 (6 bases each). Germline CDR1 SGHAT, CDR2 FQNNGV. The V and J ends lost 0 bases and 6 bases respectively, with 9 bases between them. The CDR3 has 13 amino acids. In DNA form, the CDR3 reads TGTGCCAGCAGCTTAGAATCGGGGGCCGAGCAGTACTTC. Its protein product is CASSLESGAEQYF.

This clonotype was counted at least ten times. This rearrangement joins TRBV7-3 to TRBJ1-3; D might be TRBD1 (6 bases). From germline, CDR1 is SGHTA and CDR2 FQGTGA. V gave up 2 bases and J gave up 0 bases, with 14 bases separating them. The CDR3 is 17 residues long. The CDR3 DNA reads TGTGCCAGCAGCTTATGGGGGACAAAGCTCTCTGGAAACACCATATATTTT. It specifies CASSLWGTKLSGNTIYF.